This T cell receptor (beta chain) is from a study of OX40 agonist ivuxolimab in advanced cancers. About the research overall: A diagnosis of hepatocellular carcinoma, melanoma, renal cell or head and neck cancer was present in dose-escalation patients.

Study findings and constraints: Among T cells, CD8+ cells averaged more expanded clones than CD4+ cells. Low levels of normalized T-cell clonal expansion also appeared in some nonresponders. Clonal expansion was seen in CD4+ and CD8+ blood T cells by week 6 at 0.1 to 3.0 mg/kg.

Concerning this clone: Its matching antigen is unknown.

The CDR3 runs to 14 residues. CDR1 is SNHLY and CDR2 is FYNNEI in the germline V gene. Trimming took 5 bases from V and 8 from J; bases not matched to a gene: 7. The repertoire was sequenced with immunoSEQ multiplex PCR; TCRdb's copy has only in-frame clones and lacks some. The table includes roughly 80,000 clones, more than 85% detected once. The chain employs TRBV2 and TRBJ1-4, with 8 bases aligning to TRBD1. The clonotype was recovered from an adult with an advanced solid tumor such as melanoma, head and neck, liver or kidney cancer. Material: CD4+ or CD8+ T cells sorted from blood, obtained in a trial of the OX40 agonist ivuxolimab. The CDR3 nucleotides are TGTGCCAGCAGTTCCGACAGGGGCCGAGAAAAACTGTTTTTT. As protein: CASSSDRGREKLFF.